The present entry profiles one T cell receptor (beta chain) with its context. Its antigen is undetermined. The sample originates from a study of T-cell memory formation after mild COVID-19. Study summary: The TCR clusters were mostly specific to one donor. Study-wide results and limits: CD8+ contracting clones occupied EMRA, while CD4+ ones occupied mainly CM and EM.

5'RACE primed at constant segments yielded TCR alpha and TCR beta cDNA libraries bearing sample barcodes and UMIs. Using its own MiXCR run on the 5' RACE reads, TCRdb lists one record per CDR3 protein. The sample has 250,000 to 350,000 distinct CDR3 sequences, more than 15% seen once. V shed 0 bases and J shed 5 bases, with 11 bases lying between them. The CDR3 loop spans 14 amino acids. The germline CDR1 and CDR2 sequences are SGHRS and YFSETQ. The sequencing input was PBMCs or a T cell subset sorted from them (not recorded which). The receptor comes from a man between 18 and 35 years old who had mild COVID-19 (a few samples of this study predate the infection). Cell type and time point are not known. The V and J genes are TRBV5-1 and TRBJ2-5; tentatively, D is TRBD1 or TRBD2 (5 bases each). The CDR3 DNA sequence: TGCGCCAGCAGCTTGGCCAAGAGGGACGAGACCCAGTACTTC. As protein: CASSLAKRDETQYF.